This passage covers 8 T cell receptor beta chains from one sample sequenced in a study of cytomegalovirus exposure and HLA in healthy donors. It was with 60 Vbeta and 13 Jbeta primers that the PCR ran. The method was immunoSEQ multiplex PCR; TCRdb's version includes in-frame clones alone and lacks a portion of them. The table has some 140,000 clones, approximately 80% seen once. The specimen sequenced was PBMCs. These receptors were taken from a woman in her forties in good health and CMV-seronegative.

This clone was detected only once. The CDR3 here is CASSYSVRDEQYF. CDR3 nucleotide sequence: TGTGCCAGCAGTTACTCGGTTCGGGACGAGCAGTACTTC. The chain uses TRBV6-6 and TRBJ2-7; D gene ambiguous. CDR1 and CDR2 from the germline V gene are MNHNY and SVGAGI (reference sequence). CDR3 size: 13 residues. V was pared by 0 bases and J by 5 bases, with 8 bases between.

This clone was seen just once. The chain recombines TRBV6-1 with TRBJ2-7; D possibly corresponds to TRBD1 (6 bases). The germline CDR1 and CDR2 sequences are MNHNS and SASEGT. CDR3 length: 13 residues. V lost 7 bases and J lost 5, with 15 bases in between. The CDR3 protein is CASTRQVENEQYF. The DNA of the CDR3 is TGTGCCAGCACGAGACAGGTCGAGAACGAGCAGTACTTC.

This clone was seen just once. The chain links TRBV27 to TRBJ2-4; D is unresolved. Germline CDR1 MNHEY, CDR2 SMNVEV (reference sequence). The length of the CDR3 is 17 residues. The germline V and J ends were trimmed by 4 bases and 0 bases, with 16 bases remaining between them. The CDR3 region has the DNA TGTGCCAGCAGTTCGAGCTGGTCCTTTCTAGCCAAAAACATTCAGTACTTC. Its translation is CASSSSWSFLAKNIQYF.

J is TRBJ1-4 and V is TRBV10-3, with D perhaps matching TRBD1 (6 bases). The ends were cut back, 5 bases at V and 3 bases at J, with 13 bases in the middle. CDR3 length equals 15 residues. CDR1 and CDR2 from the germline V gene are ENHRY and SYGVKD. The CDR3 region is CAISRQGSPNEKLFF. The CDR3, as DNA: TGTGCCATCAGTCGGCAGGGGTCGCCTAATGAAAAACTGTTTTTT.

The chain links TRBV5-6 to TRBJ2-3; TRBD2 agrees at 10 bases. This CDR3 is 17 amino acids long. Per the germline V gene, CDR1 is SGHDT and CDR2 is YYEEEE. V trimming: 0 bases; J trimming: 2 bases; junction bases outside the gene matches: 6. CDR3 region: CASSLGRTSGYTDTQYF. DNA for the CDR3: TGTGCCAGCAGCTTGGGCAGGACTAGCGGATACACAGATACGCAGTATTTT. The variable domain in full, completed from reference TRBV5-6 and TRBJ2-3, reads DAGVTQSPTHLIKTRGQQVTLRCSPKSGHDTVSWYQQALGQGPQFIFQYYEEEERQRGNFPDRFSGHQFPNYSSELNVNALLLGDSALYLCASSLGRTSGYTDTQYFGPGTRLTVL.

The rearrangement uses TRBV7-6 and TRBJ1-3, with a tentative D call TRBD1 (5 bases). V was trimmed by 5 bases and J by 0 bases, leaving 11 bases between them. Per the germline V gene, CDR1 is SGHVS and CDR2 is FNYEAQ. The CDR3 contains 15 residues. The CDR3 DNA sequence: TGTGCCAGCAGCCCGGGACTCAGCTCTGGAAACACCATATATTTT. Its translation: CASSPGLSSGNTIYF.

This chain joins TRBV5-3 and TRBJ2-2, with 8 bases aligning to TRBD2. TRBV5-3 has ORF status, its function being uncertain. This CDR3 spans 16 amino acids. Trimming took 0 bases from V and 7 from J; bases not matched to a gene: 8. Here the CDR3 DNA reads TGTGCCAGAAGCTTGGAAGCCGGGGGGGCCATCGGGGAGCTGTTTTTT. It translates to CARSLEAGGAIGELFF.

This chain uses TRBV11-3 with TRBJ2-1, with 8 nucleotides matching TRBD2. The J segment lost 0 bases and the V segment lost 4 bases, leaving 5 bases of the junction unmatched. CDR1 is SGHNT and CDR2 is YENEEA in the germline V gene. CDR3 size: 16 residues. Here the CDR3 DNA reads TGTGCCAGCAGCTCGGGGGGGGGCCTCTCCTACAATGAGCAGTTCTTC. As protein: CASSSGGGLSYNEQFF.